Listed below are T cell receptor beta chains from one sample, sequenced in a study of cytomegalovirus exposure and HLA in healthy donors. The method was immunoSEQ multiplex PCR; TCRdb's version includes in-frame clones alone and lacks a portion of them. The data show over 150,000 clones, 85% seen once. The sample comprised PBMCs. The receptors originated from a man between 18 and 35 years old in good health and CMV-seropositive. The CDR3 runs from the conserved cysteine through the conserved F or W. Each record gives: D gene, V gene, clone size, J gene, CDR3 DNA, CDR3 protein. A D gene is named only where the DNA matches it firmly. Where a row states a size, it is once, few, many or the class of an expanded clone; other rows omit it.

D gene: .; V gene: TRBV28; clone size: .; J gene: TRBJ2-3; CDR3 DNA: TGTGCCAGCAGTTTATTGGGCCGCACAGATACGCAGTATTTT; CDR3 protein: CASSLLGRTDTQYF
D gene: TRBD1; V gene: TRBV7-8; clone size: .; J gene: TRBJ2-5; CDR3 DNA: TGTGCCAGCAGCTTAGACACAGGGGGCCTCGGAGAGACCCAGTACTTC; CDR3 protein: CASSLDTGGLGETQYF
D gene: .; V gene: TRBV2; clone size: .; J gene: TRBJ2-5; CDR3 DNA: TGTGCCAGCAGTGAAGGGGTAGAGGGCAAGACCCAGTACTTC; CDR3 protein: CASSEGVEGKTQYF
D gene: .; V gene: TRBV29-1; clone size: .; J gene: TRBJ2-1; CDR3 DNA: TGCAGCGTTGAAGGTCTTTGGGGGGAAAGCTCCTACAATGAGCAGTTCTTC; CDR3 protein: CSVEGLWGESSYNEQFF
D gene: TRBD1; V gene: TRBV28; clone size: few; J gene: TRBJ1-2; CDR3 DNA: TGTGCCAGCACCTTCGAGGACAGGGTGGGTGGCTACACCTTC; CDR3 protein: CASTFEDRVGGYTF
D gene: .; V gene: TRBV5-6; clone size: .; J gene: TRBJ2-7; CDR3 DNA: TGTGCCAGCAGCCTCAGAGGCTACGAGCAGTACTTC; CDR3 protein: CASSLRGYEQYF
D gene: .; V gene: TRBV27; clone size: few; J gene: TRBJ2-2; CDR3 DNA: TGTGCCAGCAGTTTATCGAGGAACACCGGGGAGCTGTTTTTT; CDR3 protein: CASSLSRNTGELFF
D gene: .; V gene: TRBV2; clone size: .; J gene: TRBJ2-5; CDR3 DNA: TGTGCCAGCAGCCCACAGAGTGAGACCCAGTACTTC; CDR3 protein: CASSPQSETQYF
D gene: TRBD2; V gene: TRBV7-9; clone size: .; J gene: TRBJ2-3; CDR3 DNA: TGTGCCAGCAGCTTAAGTAGGAGGACTAGCGACGATACGCAGTATTTT; CDR3 protein: CASSLSRRTSDDTQYF
D gene: TRBD2; V gene: TRBV28; clone size: .; J gene: TRBJ2-1; CDR3 DNA: TGTGCCAGCAGCCGGACGGGGGGGGCCTACAATGAGCAGTTCTTC; CDR3 protein: CASSRTGGAYNEQFF
D gene: TRBD1; V gene: TRBV27; clone size: once; J gene: TRBJ2-1; CDR3 DNA: TGTGCCAGCAGGACCCGGAGACAGGGAACCTACAATGAGCAGTTCTTC; CDR3 protein: CASRTRRQGTYNEQFF
D gene: TRBD2; V gene: TRBV6-1; clone size: .; J gene: TRBJ2-7; CDR3 DNA: TGTGCCAGCATGCTGTTGGCTAGCGGGAACGACGAGCAGTACTTC; CDR3 protein: CASMLLASGNDEQYF
D gene: .; V gene: TRBV6-5; clone size: once; J gene: TRBJ2-2; CDR3 DNA: TGTGCCAGCAGGAGCGCGAACACCGGGGAGCTGTTTTTT; CDR3 protein: CASRSANTGELFF
D gene: TRBD2; V gene: TRBV5-5; clone size: .; J gene: TRBJ2-7; CDR3 DNA: TGTGCCAGCAGCTTGGTAGCTAGCGGAACCTACGAGCAGTACTTC; CDR3 protein: CASSLVASGTYEQYF
D gene: .; V gene: TRBV6-5; clone size: .; J gene: TRBJ2-7; CDR3 DNA: TGTGCCAGCAGTTACGGGGGAGGCTCCTACGAGCAGTACTTC; CDR3 protein: CASSYGGGSYEQYF
D gene: .; V gene: TRBV7-3; clone size: .; J gene: TRBJ2-3; CDR3 DNA: TGTGCCAGCAGCTCGTCAGTAGGGGGGGTCACAGATACGCAGTATTTT; CDR3 protein: CASSSSVGGVTDTQYF
D gene: TRBD1; V gene: TRBV11-3; clone size: .; J gene: TRBJ2-7; CDR3 DNA: TGTGCCAGCAGCAACACATTCAGGACAGGTCTGGCCTACGAGCAGTACTTC; CDR3 protein: CASSNTFRTGLAYEQYF
D gene: .; V gene: TRBV10-3; clone size: .; J gene: TRBJ2-2; CDR3 DNA: TGTGCCTTAAGGACAGAAAAAGGCACCGGGGAGCTGTTTTTT; CDR3 protein: CALRTEKGTGELFF
D gene: .; V gene: TRBV30; clone size: .; J gene: TRBJ1-4; CDR3 DNA: TGTGCCTGGAGTGGTACGTCGGAGGTTAATGAAAAACTGTTTTTT; CDR3 protein: CAWSGTSEVNEKLFF
D gene: TRBD1; V gene: TRBV5-4; clone size: once; J gene: TRBJ1-2; CDR3 DNA: TGTGCCAGCAGCCCTCGGACAGGGCCCTATGGCTACACCTTC; CDR3 protein: CASSPRTGPYGYTF
D gene: .; V gene: TRBV2; clone size: .; J gene: TRBJ2-2; CDR3 DNA: TGTGCCAGGGCGGGACGGACGAACACCGGGGAGCTGTTTTTT; CDR3 protein: CARAGRTNTGELFF
D gene: .; V gene: TRBV19; clone size: few; J gene: TRBJ2-7; CDR3 DNA: TGTGCCAGTAGTATCGGCAGGGCCTACGAGCAGTACTTC; CDR3 protein: CASSIGRAYEQYF
D gene: .; V gene: TRBV6-5; clone size: once; J gene: TRBJ1-1; CDR3 DNA: TGTGCCAGCAGCTACCTAGGGGAGAACACTGAAGCTTTCTTT; CDR3 protein: CASSYLGENTEAFF
D gene: TRBD1; V gene: TRBV4-2; clone size: .; J gene: TRBJ1-5; CDR3 DNA: TGTGCCAGCAGCCTAGGGACAGGGACAAATCAGCCCCAGCATTTT; CDR3 protein: CASSLGTGTNQPQHF
D gene: TRBD2; V gene: TRBV5-8; clone size: .; J gene: TRBJ2-1; CDR3 DNA: TGTGCCAGCAGCTTTAGCGGGGGGGCGAATGAGCAGTTCTTC; CDR3 protein: CASSFSGGANEQFF
D gene: TRBD2; V gene: TRBV6-6; clone size: .; J gene: TRBJ2-5; CDR3 DNA: TGTGCCAGCAGTCCTGTTACGGGGGGGCTTTCGGAGACCCAGTACTTC; CDR3 protein: CASSPVTGGLSETQYF
D gene: TRBD2; V gene: TRBV2; clone size: .; J gene: TRBJ2-7; CDR3 DNA: TGTGCCAGCACCCTGGGGGGAGGGCGGGGCGAGCAGTACTTC; CDR3 protein: CASTLGGGRGEQYF
D gene: TRBD2; V gene: TRBV9; clone size: .; J gene: TRBJ2-1; CDR3 DNA: TGTGCCAGCAGCGGAAGTAGCGGGGGGGACAATGAGCAGTTCTTC; CDR3 protein: CASSGSSGGDNEQFF
D gene: .; V gene: TRBV12-5; clone size: .; J gene: TRBJ2-5; CDR3 DNA: TGTGCTAGTGCCTACCAAGAGACCCAGTACTTC; CDR3 protein: CASAYQETQYF
D gene: .; V gene: TRBV6-5; clone size: once; J gene: TRBJ1-2; CDR3 DNA: TGTGCCAGCAGTTACTCGACGGGGGGCGGGGGCTATGGCTACACCTTC; CDR3 protein: CASSYSTGGGGYGYTF
D gene: TRBD2; V gene: TRBV6-5; clone size: .; J gene: TRBJ2-1; CDR3 DNA: TGTGCCAGCAGGAGCCTAGCGGGAGTTGAGAGTGAGCAGTTCTTC; CDR3 protein: CASRSLAGVESEQFF
D gene: TRBD1; V gene: TRBV6-6; clone size: .; J gene: TRBJ1-2; CDR3 DNA: TGTGCCAGCAGTTACTCGAAGTACAGGGGGCTCGGCTACACCTTC; CDR3 protein: CASSYSKYRGLGYTF
D gene: .; V gene: TRBV28; clone size: .; J gene: TRBJ1-1; CDR3 DNA: TGTGCCAGCAGTGCAGCCTCTACAGGGTTACTTGAAGCTTTCTTT; CDR3 protein: CASSAASTGLLEAFF
D gene: TRBD2; V gene: TRBV11-1; clone size: .; J gene: TRBJ2-2; CDR3 DNA: TGTGCCAGCAGCTCACCGGGACTAGCGGGGGGGAGAAGGACCGGGGAGCTGTTTTTT; CDR3 protein: CASSSPGLAGGRRTGELFF
D gene: .; V gene: TRBV11-2; clone size: .; J gene: TRBJ1-1; CDR3 DNA: TGTGCCAGCAGCTTAGTCGGCCAGGGTGGCACTGAAGCTTTCTTT; CDR3 protein: CASSLVGQGGTEAFF
D gene: TRBD2; V gene: TRBV11-3; clone size: .; J gene: TRBJ2-3; CDR3 DNA: TGTGCCAGCAGTCGGACCCGGGGGGGTACGCAGTATTTT; CDR3 protein: CASSRTRGGTQYF
D gene: .; V gene: TRBV14; clone size: few; J gene: TRBJ1-5; CDR3 DNA: TGTGCCAGCAGCCTGGGAGACCGACAGCCCCAGCATTTT; CDR3 protein: CASSLGDRQPQHF
D gene: .; V gene: TRBV27; clone size: .; J gene: TRBJ2-5; CDR3 DNA: TGTGCCAGCAGTTTCGCAGATGCCTACCAAGAGACCCAGTACTTC; CDR3 protein: CASSFADAYQETQYF
D gene: TRBD2; V gene: TRBV4-1; clone size: .; J gene: TRBJ2-7; CDR3 DNA: TGCGCCAGCAGCCCTGTAGGGACTAGCTCCTACGAGCAGTACTTC; CDR3 protein: CASSPVGTSSYEQYF
D gene: .; V gene: TRBV7-9; clone size: .; J gene: TRBJ1-5; CDR3 DNA: TGTGCCAGCAGCTTAGATACGACGCCAGGGGATCAGCCCCAGCATTTT; CDR3 protein: CASSLDTTPGDQPQHF
D gene: .; V gene: TRBV7-2; clone size: once; J gene: TRBJ2-7; CDR3 DNA: TGTGCCAGCAGCGAACGGGACAAATACGCCTCCTACGAGCAGTACTTC; CDR3 protein: CASSERDKYASYEQYF
D gene: TRBD1; V gene: TRBV9; clone size: .; J gene: TRBJ1-1; CDR3 DNA: TGTGCCAGCAGCGTAGCCAGCGGACAGGGTGGTGACACTGAAGCTTTCTTT; CDR3 protein: CASSVASGQGGDTEAFF
D gene: TRBD1; V gene: TRBV28; clone size: few; J gene: TRBJ2-5; CDR3 DNA: TGTGCCAGCAGCTCCTCAGGGGGAGCAGAGACCCAGTACTTC; CDR3 protein: CASSSSGGAETQYF
D gene: TRBD1; V gene: TRBV11-2; clone size: .; J gene: TRBJ1-5; CDR3 DNA: TGTGCCAGCAGCTTAGACACAGGGGGCAATCAGCCCCAGCATTTT; CDR3 protein: CASSLDTGGNQPQHF
D gene: .; V gene: TRBV9; clone size: .; J gene: TRBJ1-6; CDR3 DNA: TGTGCCAGCAGCGCTTACTTAAATTCACCCCTCCACTTT; CDR3 protein: CASSAYLNSPLHF